This T cell receptor (beta chain) appears in the sequencing data of a study of shared clonotypes between healthy human individuals. Cells designated naive CD8 were CD45RO-negative and were positively selected for CCR7, with terminally differentiated effector memory CD45RA+ cells excluded. The method was immunoSEQ multiplex PCR; TCRdb's version includes in-frame clones alone and lacks a portion of them. The profile covers 2 million to 2.5 million clones, with roughly 91% appearing a single time and more than 1.5% taken by the ten largest. Trimming shortened V by 6 bases and J by 2 bases, and 3 bases separated the two germline ends. The CDR3 runs to 11 residues. CDR1 and CDR2 (germline): ENHRY, SYGVKD.

The specimen sequenced was naive CD8+ T cells from PBMCs. This clonotype was sampled from a man aged 18 to 30 in good health. Some clones in this sample may be carry-over from other donors' samples. The V gene is TRBV10-3, the J gene TRBJ2-3; no definite D call. The CDR3 here is CAIRNTDTQYF. CDR3 nucleotide sequence: TGTGCCATCAGAAACACAGATACGCAGTATTTT.